Shown below are 23 T cell receptor beta chains from a single sample sequenced in a study of blood T cell repertoires in COVID-19. Sequenced by immunoSEQ multiplex PCR; TCRdb stores in-frame clones only, minus some. The table records about 310,000 clones, approximately 88% of them present only once. The specimen sequenced was PBMCs or T cells enriched from blood (not recorded which). The receptors were sampled from a woman between 18 and 30 years old who had recovered from COVID-19.

This clone was detected ten times or more. Other nucleotide sequences from this sample produce the same CDR3. J is TRBJ2-3 and V is TRBV5-1; D gene ambiguous. With 0 bases removed from V and 2 bases from J, the gap between germline ends came to 7 bases. The CDR3 sequence is 14 residues long. The V gene's germline CDR1 is SGHRS and CDR2 YFSETQ. Here the CDR3 reads CASSLDQATDTQYF. DNA for the CDR3: TGCGCCAGCAGCTTGGATCAGGCCACAGATACGCAGTATTTT.

The CDR3 sequence: CASSLGQENTGELFF. The CDR3 nucleotides read TGCGCCAGCAGCTTGGGACAGGAGAACACCGGGGAGCTGTTTTTT. The chain joins TRBV5-1 to TRBJ2-2, with TRBD1 as a possible D gene (6 bases). The V gene's germline CDR1 is SGHRS and CDR2 YFSETQ. The CDR3 is 15 residues long. The ends were cut back, 0 bases at V and 1 base at J, with 7 bases in the middle.

V gene TRBV11-3 combines with J gene TRBJ2-7, with D maybe TRBD2 (7 bases). With 5 bases removed from V and 0 bases from J, the gap between germline ends came to 17 bases. This CDR3 has 16 residues. Per the germline V gene, CDR1 is SGHNT and CDR2 is YENEEA. As DNA, the CDR3 is TGTGCCAGCAGCCCGGGCGTCGGGGGGCTCTCCTACGAGCAGTACTTC. Its translation: CASSPGVGGLSYEQYF.

The gene calls are TRBV11-2 and TRBJ2-3, with a possible D match to TRBD2 (6 bases). V was cut by 7 bases and J by 4 bases, with 21 bases left in between. This CDR3 is built from 16 residues. Germline assignment: CDR1 SGHAT and CDR2 FQNNGV. In nucleotides, the CDR3 is TGTGCCAGCACCCTTAGACGGGGAACTAGCTCAGATACGCAGTATTTT. As protein: CASTLRRGTSSDTQYF.

This rearrangement joins TRBV9 to TRBJ1-1, with D possibly TRBD1 on 5 matching bases. Germline V gene sequence: CDR1 SGDLS, CDR2 YYNGEE. The CDR3 extends over 15 amino acids. V was shortened by 4 bases and J by 4 bases, with 17 bases between the two germline ends. This CDR3 is CASSPSGGGGTEAFF. In DNA, the CDR3 is TGTGCCAGCAGCCCCTCAGGTGGGGGGGGCACTGAAGCTTTCTTT.

The chain employs TRBV28 and TRBJ2-2, with D tentatively TRBD2 (7 bases). Between the trimmed V and J ends, which lost 6 bases and 0 bases, there was a span of 14 bases. The germline gives CDR1 MDHEN, CDR2 SYDVKM. The CDR3 has 16 amino acids. This CDR3 reads CASRGGLATNTGELFF. The DNA of the CDR3 is TGTGCCAGCAGGGGGGGGCTAGCGACGAACACCGGGGAGCTGTTTTTT. The complete variable domain, with remaining parts taken from reference TRBV28 and TRBJ2-2, reads DVKVTQSSRYLVKRTGEKVFLECVQDMDHENMFWYRQDPGLGLRLIYFSYDVKMKEKGDIPEGYSVSREKKERFSLILESASTNQTSMYLCASRGGLATNTGELFFGEGSRLTVL.

The V call is TRBV9, the J call TRBJ1-2; D not certain. CDR1 is SGDLS and CDR2 is YYNGEE in the germline V gene. This CDR3 region has 16 residues. Trimming cost V 3 bases and J 0 bases, with 15 bases left between them. In nucleotides, the CDR3 is TGTGCCAGCAGCGCCCCTGTTCAAGCCCCTAACTATGGCTACACCTTC. Its translation is CASSAPVQAPNYGYTF.

The rearrangement joins TRBV18 to TRBJ1-5; 10 nucleotides align to TRBD1. The germline V gene has CDR1 KGHSH and CDR2 LQKENI. After removal of 4 bases from V and 6 bases from J, the junction contained 9 bases not matched to a gene. The CDR3 sequence is 16 residues long. CDR3 coding DNA: TGTGCCAGCTCACAAAACCCCGGGACAGGGGTTCAGCCCCAGCATTTT. Translation gives CASSQNPGTGVQPQHF.

This sequence joins TRBV3-1 (or the pseudogene TRBV3-2) and TRBJ2-1, with a tentative D call TRBD2 (6 bases). Germline CDR1 and CDR2: LGHDT and YNNKEL (reference sequence). The ends were cut back, 1 base at V and 0 bases at J, with 13 bases in the middle. This CDR3 comprises 17 residues. Here the CDR3 reads CASSQVSGLSSYNEQFF. CDR3 DNA: TGTGCCAGCAGCCAAGTGTCTGGACTAAGCTCCTACAATGAGCAGTTCTTC.

The sample holds a few counts of this clone. J is TRBJ1-1 and V is TRBV4-2; D is possibly TRBD1 (6 bases). The germline gives CDR1 LGHNA, CDR2 YNFKEQ. The CDR3 totals 15 residues. Trimming removed 2 bases at V and 2 bases at J, with 12 bases between. The CDR3 is CASSQTGTSNTEAFF. The CDR3 nucleotides are TGTGCCAGCAGCCAAACAGGGACAAGTAACACTGAAGCTTTCTTT.

The chain couples TRBV18 to TRBJ1-1, with TRBD1 matching over 11 bases. The CDR3 spans 12 residues. Trimming cost V 6 bases and J 11 bases; bases outside gene matches: 5. Per the germline V gene, CDR1 is KGHSH and CDR2 is LQKENI. CDR3: CASSGTGGIAFF. The CDR3 bases are TGTGCCAGCTCCGGGACAGGGGGTATTGCTTTCTTT.

The rearrangement joins TRBV10-3 to TRBJ1-4; a weak D match, TRBD1 (6 bases). V lost 3 bases, J lost 5 bases, and 10 bases lay in between. CDR3 length: 14 residues. Germline CDR1 and CDR2: ENHRY and SYGVKD. DNA of the CDR3: TGTGCCATCAGTGACGGCCAGGGGAATGAAAAACTGTTTTTT. Translated: CAISDGQGNEKLFF.

V and J are TRBV7-3 and TRBJ1-3, with 8 bases lining up with TRBD1. This CDR3 has 17 amino acids. Germline assignment: CDR1 SGHTA and CDR2 FQGTGA. The junction had 12 bases not matched to a gene; V was cut back by 4 bases and J by 4 bases. For the CDR3, the DNA is TGTGCCAGCAGCTCTCTACTGACAGGGGCTGCCGGAAACACCATATATTTT. This sequence encodes CASSSLLTGAAGNTIYF.

This clone was picked up a small number of times. The chain links TRBV27 to TRBJ2-7; a possible D gene is TRBD2 (5 bases). The CDR3 loop spans 13 amino acids. The germline V gene has CDR1 MNHEY and CDR2 SMNVEV (reference sequence). Trimming stripped 0 bases from V and 7 bases from J, with 10 bases between. The CDR3 is CASSLSDFTEQYF. CDR3 nucleotides: TGTGCCAGCAGTTTATCGGACTTTACAGAGCAGTACTTC.

This rearrangement joins TRBV14 to TRBJ1-2; D call uncertain. V was trimmed by 1 base and J by 5 bases, leaving 14 bases between them. The CDR3 has 15 residues. Germline assignment: CDR1 SGHDN and CDR2 FVKESK. In DNA, the CDR3 is TGTGCCAGCAGCCAAGTGGGAGGGCAGACGTATGGCTACACCTTC. As protein: CASSQVGGQTYGYTF.

This chain connects TRBV2 to TRBJ2-6; D is unresolved. The germline V and J ends were trimmed by 4 bases and 0 bases, with 7 bases remaining between them. The CDR3 contains 15 residues. CDR1 and CDR2 (germline): SNHLY, FYNNEI. The DNA of the CDR3 is TGTGCCAGCAGTGTCGAGAACTCTGGGGCCAACGTCCTGACTTTC. This codes for CASSVENSGANVLTF.

On this clone itself: At one end the junction does not follow the germline gene, possibly because of a read error. The genes are TRBV2 and TRBJ1-2, with 8 bases identical to TRBD1. Germline CDR1 SNHLY, CDR2 FYNNEI. The CDR3 is 14 residues long. CDR3 sequence reads: CASSEDRVVYGYTF. The CDR3 DNA reads TGTGCCAGCAGTGAGGACAGGGTAGTCTATGGTTACACCTTC.

The chain uses TRBV3-1 (or the pseudogene TRBV3-2) and TRBJ2-1, with 12 bases matching TRBD2. CDR1 LGHDT and CDR2 YNNKEL come from the germline V gene (reference sequence). The CDR3 totals 16 residues. Trimming removed 4 bases from V and 7 bases from J; junction bases left unmatched: 8. Written as DNA, the CDR3 is TGTGCCAGCAGCCCGCTAGCGGGAGGGCCCCAGAATGAGCAGTTCTTC. The encoded protein is CASSPLAGGPQNEQFF.

The gene calls are TRBV11-2 and TRBJ2-5, with TRBD2 matching over 15 bases. The V gene end was trimmed by 1 base and the J gene end by 5 bases; junction bases not matched to a gene: 5. Germline V lookup: CDR1 SGHAT, CDR2 FQNNGV. The CDR3 covers 17 residues. CDR3 sequence: CASSLVGLAGGGETQYF. The CDR3 bases are TGTGCCAGCAGCTTAGTGGGACTAGCGGGAGGAGGGGAGACCCAGTACTTC.

The V call is TRBV9, the J call TRBJ1-6; 7 positions agree with TRBD1. The germline CDR1 and CDR2 sequences are SGDLS and YYNGEE. The CDR3 consists of 16 residues. V shed 3 bases and J 7 bases; nucleotides not matched to a gene: 10. The CDR3 protein is CASSAGSGGENSPLHF. The CDR3 region has the DNA TGTGCCAGCAGCGCCGGGTCAGGGGGAGAAAATTCACCCCTCCACTTT.

The sample holds one count of this clone. The CDR3 region is CASSFGGGYNEQFF. In DNA form, the CDR3 reads TGTGCCAGCAGCTTCGGGGGGGGCTACAATGAGCAGTTCTTC. The chain employs TRBV11-2 and TRBJ2-1, with 8 nucleotides matching TRBD2. Trimming at V came to 3 bases and at J to 3 bases, leaving 1 base not matched to a gene. The CDR3 covers 14 residues. Germline CDR1 SGHAT, CDR2 FQNNGV. The variable domain in full, with the rest retrieved from reference TRBV11-2 and TRBJ2-1, is EAGVAQSPRYKIIEKRQSVAFWCNPISGHATLYWYQQILGQGPKLLIQFQNNGVVDDSQLPKDRFSAERLKGVDSTLKIQPAKLEDSAVYLCASSFGGGYNEQFFGPGTRLTVL.

The V and J genes are TRBV4-3 and TRBJ1-4; D gene ambiguous. With 0 bases removed from V and 0 bases from J, the gap between germline ends came to 11 bases. This CDR3 is built from 17 residues. Germline loops: CDR1 LGHNA, CDR2 YSLEER. The CDR3 region is CASSQDPRVATNEKLFF. The CDR3 DNA reads as TGCGCCAGCAGCCAAGATCCCCGTGTAGCAACTAATGAAAAACTGTTTTTT.

The chain links TRBV9 to TRBJ2-1; TRBD2 matches at 11 bases. CDR3 size: 15 residues. V gave up 5 bases and J gave up 6 bases; unmatched junction bases: 7. Germline V gene data show CDR1 as SGDLS and CDR2 as YYNGEE. CDR3 region: CASSATSGSINEQFF. In nucleotides, the CDR3 is TGTGCCAGCAGTGCAACTAGCGGGAGTATCAATGAGCAGTTCTTC.